The 10 T cell receptor beta chains reported below all come from one sample, sequenced in a study of blood T cell repertoires in COVID-19. This table comes from immunoSEQ multiplex PCR, and its TCRdb copy is limited to in-frame clones, with some not included. Here the sample spans over 90,000 clones, approximately 89% being singletons. The sample was peripheral blood. These receptor sequences come from a human donor in a cohort sampled during active COVID-19.

This chain links TRBV6-5 with TRBJ1-5, with a tentative D call TRBD1 (5 bases). The CDR3 has 15 residues. V was pared by 5 bases and J by 4 bases, with 15 bases between. Germline V lookup: CDR1 MNHEY, CDR2 SVGAGI. DNA of the CDR3: TGTGCCAGCAGTAACGGGGGGGGTCTTAATCAGCCCCAGCATTTT. Translation: CASSNGGGLNQPQHF.

Worth noting for this clone: Other DNA sequences in this sample translate to the same CDR3. The chain joins TRBV5-1 to TRBJ2-1; TRBD2 matches at 13 bases. The CDR3 is 15 amino acids. CDR1 and CDR2 (germline): SGHRS, YFSETQ. V shed 4 bases, J shed 6 bases, and the junction held 4 bases outside the gene matches. Written as DNA, the CDR3 is TGCGCCAGCAGCACCAGACTAGCGGGAGGCAATGAGCAGTTCTTC. Its protein is CASSTRLAGGNEQFF.

The chain recombines TRBV4-1 with TRBJ2-7, with a weak D call TRBD1 (9 bases). Deletions cut 4 bases from V and 7 bases from J, with 29 bases between. The CDR3 contains 18 residues. Germline V gives CDR1 MGHRA, CDR2 YSYEKL. For the CDR3, the DNA is TGCGCCAGCAGCCGAACACTCTCGGGGGGGACAGGGCAAGGGGAGCAGTACTTC. It encodes CASSRTLSGGTGQGEQYF.

The V gene is TRBV7-3, the J gene TRBJ2-5; D possibly corresponds to TRBD1 (6 bases). CDR1 SGHTA and CDR2 FQGTGA come from the germline V gene. This CDR3 has 15 amino acids. V was clipped by 1 base and J by 5 bases, with 14 bases between them. CDR3: CASSLIGGVGETQYF. CDR3 nucleotide sequence: TGTGCCAGCAGCTTAATAGGGGGAGTGGGTGAGACCCAGTACTTC.

The rearrangement joins TRBV7-2 to TRBJ2-5; TRBD2 matches 8 bases. CDR1 is SGHTA and CDR2 is FQGNSA in the germline V gene. J lost 0 bases, V lost 4 bases, and 4 bases had no gene match. The CDR3 length is 15 residues. CDR3 bases: TGTGCCAGCAGCTCGATAGCGGGGAACCAAGAGACCCAGTACTTC. The encoded protein is CASSSIAGNQETQYF.

V is TRBV7-3 and J is TRBJ2-1; the D is unclear. The V gene's germline CDR1 is SGHTA and CDR2 FQGTGA. V gave up 1 base and J gave up 6 bases, with 10 bases separating them. The CDR3 totals 14 residues. CDR3 DNA sequence: TGTGCCAGCAGCTTAAGTCCGCGGATCAATGAGCAGTTCTTC. The encoded protein is CASSLSPRINEQFF. The complete variable domain, with remaining parts taken from reference TRBV7-3 and TRBJ2-1, reads GAGVSQTPSNKVTEKGKYVELRCDPISGHTALYWYRQSLGQGPEFLIYFQGTGAADDSGLPNDRFFAVRPEGSVSTLKIQRTERGDSAVYLCASSLSPRINEQFFGPGTRLTVL.

V and J are TRBV11-2 and TRBJ2-2; no firm D call. This CDR3 region has 14 residues. Trimming took 1 base from V and 2 from J, leaving 5 bases between them. The germline V gene encodes CDR1 SGHAT and CDR2 FQNNGV. The DNA for the CDR3 is TGTGCCAGCAGCTTAGGACTTAACACCGGGGAGCTGTTTTTT. Amino acid sequence: CASSLGLNTGELFF.

V and J are TRBV9 and TRBJ2-7; 9 positions agree with TRBD1. Germline CDR1 and CDR2: SGDLS and YYNGEE. This CDR3 has 14 amino acids. V shed 0 bases, J shed 4 bases, and the junction held 2 bases outside the gene matches. In DNA, the CDR3 is TGTGCCAGCAGCGTAGGGGACAGGGCATACGAGCAGTACTTC. Amino acid sequence: CASSVGDRAYEQYF.

This clone was counted only a few times. V and J are TRBV15 and TRBJ2-5, with TRBD2 identical over 15 bases. This CDR3 is 19 amino acids long. Germline V CDR1 and CDR2: LNHNV, YYDKDF (reference sequence). J gave up 4 bases and V 4 bases, and 13 bases lay outside the gene matches. For the CDR3, the DNA is TGTGCCACCAGCACTGACCCAAGGACTAGCGGGAGGGCCAGAGAGACCCAGTACTTC. This encodes CATSTDPRTSGRARETQYF. The full variable domain, in which reference TRBV15 and TRBJ2-5 provide the parts outside the CDR3, is DAMVIQNPRYQVTQFGKPVTLSCSQTLNHNVMYWYQQKSSQAPKLLFHYYDKDFNNEADTPDNFQSRRPNTSFCFLDIRSPGLGDTAMYLCATSTDPRTSGRARETQYFGPGTRLLVL.

This chain uses TRBV5-3 with TRBJ1-4; 9 bases line up with TRBD1. TRBV5-3 is placed among ORFs of uncertain function. This CDR3 comprises 15 residues. V lost 6 bases and J lost 4; bases outside the gene matches: 7. The CDR3 region is CARTQGTGLNEKLFF. The CDR3 DNA reads TGTGCCAGAACTCAGGGGACAGGGCTTAATGAAAAACTGTTTTTT.